One sample yielded the 21 T cell receptor beta chains listed below, sequenced in a study of T cell responses to AZD1222 COVID-19 vaccine. Using immunoSEQ multiplex PCR, the repertoire was profiled, and TCRdb retains in-frame clones only, with some absent. The sample gives about 160,000 clones, roughly nine tenths of which show up once; approximately 2% is in the top ten. The sequenced sample was peripheral blood, obtained on day 0 of AZD1222 vaccination. These receptors all stem from an adult in good health.

The V gene is TRBV20-1, the J gene TRBJ1-2; D not resolved. This CDR3 is 14 amino acids long. Germline CDR1 reads DFQATT; CDR2 reads SNEGSKA (reference sequence). V was shortened by 3 bases and J by 2 bases, with 13 bases between the two germline ends. CDR3 sequence (DNA): TGCAGTGCTAGTCGGGATAGAACAAACTATGGCTACACCTTC. The encoded protein is CSASRDRTNYGYTF.

V is TRBV30 and J is TRBJ1-2; D unclear. V lost 2 bases and J lost 8, with 18 bases in between. The CDR3 consists of 14 residues. Germline assignment: CDR1 GTSNPN and CDR2 SVGIG (reference sequence). The CDR3 DNA reads TGTGCCTGGAGTCCAACACCAAGCGGGCGGGGCTACACCTTC. Translated, it gives CAWSPTPSGRGYTF.

This chain uses TRBV28 with TRBJ1-2; 7 bases are a match to TRBD1. This CDR3 is built from 14 residues. Germline CDR1 MDHEN, CDR2 SYDVKM. V lost 4 bases, J lost 5 bases, and 7 bases stayed unmatched. The CDR3 nucleotides read TGTGCCAGCAGTTCACCGGGACAGATATATGGCTACACCTTC. Translation: CASSSPGQIYGYTF.

The rearrangement links TRBV4-3 to TRBJ1-1; D is unresolved. The CDR3 has 15 residues. With 0 bases removed from V and 1 base from J, the gap between germline ends came to 9 bases. Germline V gene data show CDR1 as LGHNA and CDR2 as YSLEER. The CDR3 nucleotides read TGCGCCAGCAGCCAAGAACTTGCAGAGAACACTGAAGCTTTCTTT. This codes for CASSQELAENTEAFF.

This chain links TRBV7-2 with TRBJ2-7; D call uncertain. This CDR3 contains 15 residues. Germline V gene data show CDR1 as SGHTA and CDR2 as FQGNSA. V gave up 6 bases and J gave up 1 base, with 16 bases separating them. CDR3 DNA sequence: TGTGCCAGCAGGCCCCGACGCGCGAGTTCCTACGAGCAGTACTTC. It translates to CASRPRRASSYEQYF. Supplemented by reference TRBV7-2 and TRBJ2-7, the full variable domain reads GAGVSQSPSNKVTEKGKDVELRCDPISGHTALYWYRQSLGQGLEFLIYFQGNSAPDKSGLPSDRFSAERTGGSVSTLTIQRTQQEDSAVYLCASRPRRASSYEQYFGPGTRLTVT.

The rearrangement uses TRBV6-6 and TRBJ1-1; D not resolved. V lost 3 bases, J lost 8 bases, and 19 bases lay in between. The CDR3 is 15 amino acids. Germline CDR1 MNHNY, CDR2 SVGAGI (reference sequence). The chain's CDR3 is CASSYSPPLGSEAFF. CDR3 nucleotides: TGTGCCAGCAGTTATTCCCCGCCACTAGGGTCGGAAGCTTTCTTT.

This chain connects TRBV9 to TRBJ2-7; a possible D gene is TRBD1 (6 bases). The CDR3 is made up of 14 amino acids. V was pared by 2 bases and J by 2 bases, with 11 bases between. CDR1 is SGDLS, CDR2 YYNGEE, per germline. The CDR3 is CASSVGDTAYEQYF. In DNA, the CDR3 is TGTGCCAGCAGCGTGGGGGACACCGCCTACGAGCAGTACTTC. The full variable domain, in which reference TRBV9 and TRBJ2-7 provide the parts outside the CDR3, is DSGVTQTPKHLITATGQRVTLRCSPRSGDLSVYWYQQSLDQGLQFLIQYYNGEERAKGNILERFSAQQFPDLHSELNLSSLELGDSALYFCASSVGDTAYEQYFGPGTRLTVT.

This chain uses TRBV12-3 or TRBV12-4 with TRBJ1-1, with TRBD1 matching 7 bases. With V trimmed by 8 bases and J by 3 bases, 6 bases remained unmatched. The CDR3 has 13 amino acids. CDR3 bases: TGTGCCAGCGCGGGGCAGGGGGACACTGAAGCTTTCTTT. It translates to CASAGQGDTEAFF.

Notes on this clone: One end of the junction fails to match germline, which may point to a read error. The genes are TRBV6-1 and TRBJ2-7; TRBD2 is a possible D gene (5 bases). Germline V lookup: CDR1 MNHNS, CDR2 SASEGT. The CDR3 has 14 residues. The CDR3 sequence is CASCEAVISYEQYF. The CDR3 DNA sequence: TGTGCCAGCTGTGAAGCGGTTATTTCCTACGAGCAGTACTTC.

The table lists this clone with a count of one. Within the sample, other DNA sequences also encode this same CDR3. The J gene is TRBJ2-5, the V gene TRBV12-3 or TRBV12-4; no firm D call. The CDR3 has 13 amino acids. Trimming removed 2 bases from V and 2 bases from J, with 6 bases in between. In DNA form, the CDR3 reads TGTGCCAGCAGTTTAACTGTACAAGAGACCCAGTACTTC. It translates to CASSLTVQETQYF.

The chain carries TRBV7-9 and TRBJ1-5, with 7 bases matching TRBD1. V lost 5 bases, J lost 4 bases, and 2 bases stayed unmatched. CDR3 length: 13 residues. The germline gives CDR1 SEHNR, CDR2 FQNEAQ (reference sequence). The CDR3 DNA reads as TGTGCCAGCAGCCAGACAGGGAATCAGCCCCAGCATTTT. It codes for CASSQTGNQPQHF.

The genes are TRBV5-4 and TRBJ1-3, with D maybe TRBD1 (6 bases). This CDR3 spans 15 amino acids. The germline gives CDR1 SGHNT, CDR2 YYREEE (reference sequence). Trimming removed 0 bases at V and 4 bases at J, with 11 bases between. The CDR3 sequence: CASSLAAGAGNTIYF. The CDR3 DNA reads TGTGCCAGCAGCTTGGCCGCAGGGGCGGGAAACACCATATATTTT. Based on the CDR3 plus reference TRBV5-4 and TRBJ1-3, the full variable domain is ETGVTQSPTHLIKTRGQQVTLRCSSQSGHNTVSWYQQALGQGPQFIFQYYREEENGRGNFPPRFSGLQFPNYSSELNVNALELDDSALYLCASSLAAGAGNTIYFGEGSWLTVV.

The chain combines TRBV29-1 with TRBJ2-2, with 12 bases identical to TRBD1. J was trimmed by 7 bases and V by 3 bases; bases with no gene match: 6. Germline V gene sequence: CDR1 SQVTM, CDR2 ANQGSEA. This CDR3 spans 15 amino acids. The CDR3 is CSVERDRGQGGELFF. As DNA, the CDR3 is TGCAGCGTTGAGCGGGACAGGGGGCAGGGCGGGGAGCTGTTTTTT.

The CDR3, as DNA: TGCGCCAGCAGCCAAGATCAGGGACAGCAGTTGGAAGCTTTCTTT. Translating gives CASSQDQGQQLEAFF. The chain uses TRBV4-1 and TRBJ1-1, with 7 positions matching TRBD1. After removal of 0 bases from V and 8 bases from J, the junction contained 9 bases not matched to a gene. This CDR3 region has 15 residues. CDR1 MGHRA and CDR2 YSYEKL come from the germline V gene.

This clone was detected only once. This chain links TRBV15 with TRBJ2-7; possible D gene TRBD2, 5 bases. This CDR3 contains 16 residues. Trimming removed 5 bases from V and 5 bases from J, with 22 bases in between. Germline V gene sequence: CDR1 LNHNV, CDR2 YYDKDF (reference sequence). CDR3 in amino acids: CATSLGPPRVANEQYF. The CDR3 coding sequence is TGTGCCACCAGCCTAGGCCCCCCGAGGGTGGCTAACGAGCAGTACTTC.

V is TRBV5-4 and J is TRBJ1-6; D perhaps matches TRBD1 (6 bases). Germline CDR1 and CDR2: SGHNT and YYREEE (reference sequence). This CDR3 region has 14 residues. Trimming cost V 2 bases and J 3 bases, with 6 bases left between them. DNA of the CDR3: TGTGCCAGCAGCTTACAGGGCTATAATTCACCCCTCCACTTT. Its protein product is CASSLQGYNSPLHF. Variable domain in full (rest from reference TRBV5-4 and TRBJ1-6): ETGVTQSPTHLIKTRGQQVTLRCSSQSGHNTVSWYQQALGQGPQFIFQYYREEENGRGNFPPRFSGLQFPNYSSELNVNALELDDSALYLCASSLQGYNSPLHFGNGTRLTVT.

The chain carries TRBV7-2 and TRBJ2-3, with D unresolved. V shed 5 bases and J shed 0 bases, with 12 bases lying between them. There are 15 residues in the CDR3. The germline V gene has CDR1 SGHTA and CDR2 FQGNSA. For the CDR3, the DNA is TGTGCCAGCAGCGTAGTTAGTACTAGCACAGATACGCAGTATTTT. Translation: CASSVVSTSTDTQYF.

The genes are TRBV9 and TRBJ1-6; the match to TRBD1 covers 8 bases. The CDR3 runs 18 residues. The V gene's germline CDR1 is SGDLS and CDR2 YYNGEE. V lost 4 bases and J lost 9; bases outside the gene matches: 18. Written as DNA, the CDR3 is TGTGCCAGCAGCCGTACCGGGACAGGAGGTTCCAACGCTTCACCCCTCCACTTT. It translates to CASSRTGTGGSNASPLHF.

The chain uses TRBV6-1 and TRBJ2-3; TRBD1 agrees at 8 bases. V lost 0 bases and J lost 1; bases outside the gene matches: 6. The CDR3 runs to 17 residues. Germline loops: CDR1 MNHNS, CDR2 SASEGT. CDR3 sequence: CASSEARTGRGTDTQYF. For the CDR3, the DNA is TGTGCCAGCAGTGAAGCGAGGACAGGGCGGGGCACAGATACGCAGTATTTT.

The count of this clone is one. This sequence joins TRBV6-5 and TRBJ1-4; D not certain. CDR1 MNHEY and CDR2 SVGAGI come from the germline V gene. V was shortened by 5 bases and J by 5 bases, with 12 bases between the two germline ends. This CDR3 comprises 14 residues. The CDR3, as DNA: TGTGCCAGCAGTAACGGCCACAACAATGAAAAACTGTTTTTT. This codes for CASSNGHNNEKLFF.

This clone appeared a single time. The chain joins TRBV6-5 to TRBJ2-1; D unresolved. CDR1 and CDR2 (germline): MNHEY, SVGAGI. V was clipped by 3 bases and J by 8 bases, with 14 bases between them. This CDR3 spans 14 amino acids. CDR3 loop: CASSYTSGSHEQFF. CDR3 nucleotide sequence: TGTGCCAGCAGTTATACTTCCGGGTCCCATGAGCAGTTCTTC.